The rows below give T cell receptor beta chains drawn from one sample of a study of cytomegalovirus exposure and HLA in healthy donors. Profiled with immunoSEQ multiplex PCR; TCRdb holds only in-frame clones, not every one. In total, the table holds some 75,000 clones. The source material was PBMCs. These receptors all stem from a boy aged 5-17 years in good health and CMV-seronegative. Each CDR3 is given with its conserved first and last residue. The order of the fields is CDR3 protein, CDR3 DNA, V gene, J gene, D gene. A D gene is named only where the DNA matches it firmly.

CAWSPVPSTGLYGYTF	TGTGCCTGGAGTCCCGTTCCCTCGACAGGGCTATATGGCTACACCTTC	TRBV30	TRBJ1-2	TRBD1
CASSFGQRAYEQYF	TGCGCCAGCAGCTTTGGACAAAGAGCCTACGAGCAGTACTTC	TRBV5-1	TRBJ2-7	.
CTSSQPTDRGRPPSTDTQYF	TGCACCAGCAGCCAACCCACGGACAGGGGAAGGCCTCCTAGCACAGATACGCAGTATTTT	TRBV1	TRBJ2-3	.
CASSEMRGGPISNQPQHF	TGTGCCAGCAGTGAAATGAGGGGAGGTCCTATCAGCAATCAGCCCCAGCATTTT	TRBV2	TRBJ1-5	.
CAWSVRAAYGYTF	TGTGCCTGGAGTGTGAGGGCAGCCTATGGCTACACCTTC	TRBV30	TRBJ1-2	.
CASSPRQNVMNTEAFF	TGTGCCAGCAGCCCCCGACAGAACGTAATGAACACTGAAGCTTTCTTT	TRBV5-4	TRBJ1-1	.
CAGGTSNEQYF	TGTGCCGGAGGGACTAGCAACGAGCAGTACTTC	TRBV2	TRBJ2-7	TRBD2
CASSQESGWGYSPLHF	TGCGCCAGCAGCCAAGAGAGCGGCTGGGGTTACTCACCCCTCCACTTT	TRBV4-1	TRBJ1-6	.
CASSFRASSYEQYF	TGTGCCAGCAGCTTCAGGGCAAGCTCCTACGAGCAGTACTTC	TRBV5-6	TRBJ2-7	.
CASSTTGYGSQSPLHF	TGTGCCAGTAGTACGACAGGGTATGGTTCCCAATCACCCCTCCACTTT	TRBV19	TRBJ1-6	TRBD1
CASSQGQGRTEAFF	TGTGCCAGCAGCCAGGGACAGGGCCGCACTGAAGCTTTCTTT	TRBV7-9	TRBJ1-1	TRBD1
CASSLQVGETGELFF	TGTGCCAGCAGCTTACAGGTCGGGGAAACCGGGGAGCTGTTTTTT	TRBV7-3	TRBJ2-2	.
CASSPPGSRIEQYF	TGTGCCAGCTCACCCCCGGGGTCACGGATCGAGCAGTACTTC	TRBV18	TRBJ2-7	.
CASSVRDRGWNEQFF	TGTGCCAGCAGTGTCCGGGACAGGGGGTGGAATGAGCAGTTCTTC	TRBV6-1	TRBJ2-1	TRBD1
CASRQTTGEHTEAFF	TGTGCCAGCAGGCAGACTACAGGGGAACACACTGAAGCTTTCTTT	TRBV6-6	TRBJ1-1	TRBD1
CASSPRTGRNEQYF	TGTGCCAGCAGCCCAAGGACAGGGAGGAACGAGCAGTACTTC	TRBV4-2	TRBJ2-7	TRBD1
CAIGAAGLTDTQYF	TGTGCCATCGGGGCGGCGGGGCTCACAGATACGCAGTATTTT	TRBV10-3	TRBJ2-3	.
CASSHQLAGGSYEQYF	TGCGCCAGCAGCCATCAACTAGCGGGGGGCTCCTACGAGCAGTACTTC	TRBV4-1	TRBJ2-7	TRBD2
CASSPERGEETQYF	TGCGCCAGCAGCCCCGAACGAGGAGAAGAGACCCAGTACTTC	TRBV5-1	TRBJ2-5	.
CASAPTSPPSTGELFF	TGTGCCAGCGCACCAACTAGCCCTCCTTCCACCGGGGAGCTGTTTTTT	TRBV18	TRBJ2-2	.
CASSLEGSIGEQYF	TGTGCCAGCAGTTTAGAGGGCAGCATAGGCGAGCAGTACTTC	TRBV2	TRBJ2-7	.
CASSLKYTGATGELFF	TGTGCCAGCAGCTTAAAGTACACGGGAGCTACCGGGGAGCTGTTTTTT	TRBV7-7	TRBJ2-2	.
CSARSTAEAFF	TGCAGTGCTAGATCCACAGCTGAAGCTTTCTTT	TRBV20-1	TRBJ1-1	.
CASSQLDRASEAFF	TGCGCCAGCAGCCAACTGGACAGGGCCAGTGAAGCTTTCTTT	TRBV4-1	TRBJ1-1	TRBD1
CASNKGGETQYF	TGTGCCAGCAACAAGGGGGGGGAGACCCAGTACTTC	TRBV5-8	TRBJ2-5	.
CASSLSAGAGELFF	TGTGCCAGCAGCTTGTCAGCCGGGGCCGGGGAGCTGTTTTTT	TRBV5-5	TRBJ2-2	.
CASSSTGIYEQYF	TGTGCCAGCTCATCGACAGGGATCTACGAGCAGTACTTC	TRBV18	TRBJ2-7	TRBD1
CAAQAGGADTQYF	TGTGCCGCACAGGCGGGGGGCGCAGATACGCAGTATTTT	TRBV6-1	TRBJ2-3	TRBD2
CASSIGLQGAYEQYF	TGTGCCAGTAGTATTGGGCTCCAGGGGGCCTACGAGCAGTACTTC	TRBV19	TRBJ2-7	TRBD1
CASSSGGLGEQYF	TGTGCCAGTAGTAGTGGCGGGTTGGGCGAGCAGTACTTC	TRBV19	TRBJ2-7	.
CASSYVQWNTEAFF	TGTGCCAGCAGTTACGTTCAGTGGAACACTGAAGCTTTCTTT	TRBV6-5	TRBJ1-1	.
CAISGTGEQPQHF	TGTGCCATCAGTGGAACAGGGGAACAGCCCCAGCATTTT	TRBV10-3	TRBJ1-5	TRBD1
CASSETGLRRGAFF	TGTGCCAGCAGCGAGACCGGGCTGCGACGGGGGGCTTTCTTT	TRBV9	TRBJ1-1	.
CAWSGQGKETQYF	TGTGCCTGGAGTGGACAGGGTAAAGAGACCCAGTACTTC	TRBV30	TRBJ2-5	TRBD1
CATSRQRANEQFF	TGTGCCACCAGCCGGCAGAGGGCCAATGAGCAGTTCTTC	TRBV15	TRBJ2-1	.
CASSFGTANTEAFF	TGTGCCAGCAGCTTTGGCACAGCTAACACTGAAGCTTTCTTT	TRBV5-4	TRBJ1-1	.
CASSLRDSSQPQHF	TGTGCCAGCAGTTTAAGGGACAGTTCGCAGCCCCAGCATTTT	TRBV28	TRBJ1-5	TRBD1
CASSHLTGGNEKLFF	TGTGCCAGCAGCCACTTGACAGGGGGCAACGAAAAACTGTTTTTT	TRBV6-1	TRBJ1-4	TRBD1
CASRDSNTEAFF	TGTGCCAGCAGGGACAGCAACACTGAAGCTTTCTTT	TRBV6-1	TRBJ1-1	.
CASSLVGSTSATQYF	TGTGCCAGCAGCTTGGTGGGCAGTACCTCTGCGACCCAGTACTTC	TRBV5-4	TRBJ2-5	.
CASSTDYAYNEQFF	TGCGCCAGCAGTACCGACTATGCCTACAATGAGCAGTTCTTC	TRBV5-1	TRBJ2-1	.
CASSPGADTQYF	TGTGCCAGCAGCCCAGGGGCAGATACGCAGTATTTT	TRBV7-9	TRBJ2-3	.
CASGPSNQPQHF	TGTGCCAGCGGCCCTAGCAATCAGCCCCAGCATTTT	TRBV9	TRBJ1-5	.
CASSEALQWTGRGYTF	TGTGCCAGCAGTGAAGCGCTTCAATGGACAGGGCGGGGCTACACCTTC	TRBV2	TRBJ1-2	TRBD1
CASSESGGYTF	TGTGCCAGCAGTGAGTCAGGTGGCTACACCTTC	TRBV2	TRBJ1-2	.
CASSKGQALLNEQFF	TGTGCCAGCTCGAAAGGACAGGCCCTTCTAAATGAGCAGTTCTTC	TRBV18	TRBJ2-1	TRBD1
CAWSSVSTGELFF	TGTGCCTGGAGTTCCGTTAGCACCGGGGAGCTGTTTTTT	TRBV30	TRBJ2-2	.
CASSLRRGYNSPLHF	TGTGCCAGCAGCCTCCGGAGGGGTTATAATTCACCCCTCCACTTT	TRBV6-5	TRBJ1-6	.
CASSLEVGRGTEAFF	TGCGCCAGCAGCTTGGAGGTGGGGAGGGGTACTGAAGCTTTCTTT	TRBV5-1	TRBJ1-1	.
CASSDVRRVVF	TGTGCCAGCAGTGATGTTCGGAGAGTAGTCTTC	TRBV6-1	TRBJ2-7	.
CASSQWDRGKSNQPQHF	TGTGCCAGTAGCCAATGGGACAGGGGGAAGAGCAATCAGCCCCAGCATTTT	TRBV19	TRBJ1-5	TRBD1
CASSFSPDWYF	TGTGCCAGCAGCTTCTCCCCCGACTGGTACTTC	TRBV11-1	TRBJ2-7	.
CASVQGISGANVLTF	TGTGCCAGCGTACAGGGTATCTCTGGGGCCAACGTCCTGACTTTC	TRBV11-1	TRBJ2-6	.
CASTTIGGGRIYGYTF	TGTGCCAGTACTACAATTGGGGGAGGCAGGATTTATGGCTACACCTTC	TRBV19	TRBJ1-2	.
CASSPRTRPTYEQYF	TGTGCCAGCAGTCCTCGAACTAGACCGACCTACGAGCAGTACTTC	TRBV27	TRBJ2-7	.
CASSLAQGARRNTEAFF	TGTGCCAGCAGCTTAGCGCAGGGGGCAAGGAGGAACACTGAAGCTTTCTTT	TRBV7-9	TRBJ1-1	TRBD1
CASRATGGGNQPQHF	TGTGCCAGCAGGGCGACAGGGGGCGGGAATCAGCCCCAGCATTTT	TRBV7-2	TRBJ1-5	TRBD1
CASSLHTRGEDYGYTF	TGTGCCAGCAGCTTACATACGCGGGGCGAGGACTATGGCTACACCTTC	TRBV7-9	TRBJ1-2	.